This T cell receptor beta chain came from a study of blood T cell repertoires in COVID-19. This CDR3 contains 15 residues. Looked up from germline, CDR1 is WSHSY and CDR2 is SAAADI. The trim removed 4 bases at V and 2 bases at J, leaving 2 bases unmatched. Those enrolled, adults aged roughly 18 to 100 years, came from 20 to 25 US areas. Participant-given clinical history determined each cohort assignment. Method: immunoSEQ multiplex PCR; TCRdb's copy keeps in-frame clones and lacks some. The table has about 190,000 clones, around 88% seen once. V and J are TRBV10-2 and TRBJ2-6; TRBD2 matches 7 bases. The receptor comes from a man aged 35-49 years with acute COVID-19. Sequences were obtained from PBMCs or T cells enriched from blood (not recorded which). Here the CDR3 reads CASSAGGTGANVLTF. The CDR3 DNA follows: TGCGCCAGCAGTGCGGGGGGAACTGGGGCCAACGTCCTGACTTTC.